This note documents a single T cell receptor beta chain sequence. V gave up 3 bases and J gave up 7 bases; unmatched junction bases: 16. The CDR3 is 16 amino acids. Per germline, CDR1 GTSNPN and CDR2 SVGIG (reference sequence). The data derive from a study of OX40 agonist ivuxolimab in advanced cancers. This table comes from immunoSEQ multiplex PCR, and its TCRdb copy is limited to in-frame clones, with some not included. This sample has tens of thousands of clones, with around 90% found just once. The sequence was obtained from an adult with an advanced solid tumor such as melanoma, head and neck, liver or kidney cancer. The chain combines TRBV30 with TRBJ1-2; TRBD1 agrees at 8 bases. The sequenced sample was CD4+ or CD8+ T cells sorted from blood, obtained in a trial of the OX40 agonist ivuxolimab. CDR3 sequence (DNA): TGTGCCTGGAGGTCAGGGGGCCCCGCTACTATGGGTGGCTACACCTTC. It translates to CAWRSGGPATMGGYTF.